This T cell receptor (beta chain) was observed in a study of T cell responses to AZD1222 COVID-19 vaccine. Study-level points and caveats: Just a handful of AZD1222 recipients tested seropositive at baseline. The donors showed a predominance of white British ancestry and of females, with possible underestimation of clonal diversity.

Repertoires were generated with immunoSEQ multiplex PCR, while TCRdb's copy carries only in-frame clones and drops some. The sample includes roughly 79,000 clones, about 72% of them seen just once. As to this clone: Its cognate antigen is unknown.

The CDR3 is 14 residues long. Trimming stripped 4 bases from V and 1 base from J, with 10 bases between. Per germline, CDR1 SGHTA and CDR2 FQGNSA. Here the sequenced sample was peripheral blood, taken on day 0 of AZD1222 vaccination. The receptor was derived from an adult in good health. The rearrangement uses TRBV7-2 and TRBJ1-1; possibly TRBD1 for D (6 bases). The CDR3 sequence is CASSSGQPNTEAFF. DNA of the CDR3: TGTGCCAGCAGCTCGGGACAACCGAACACTGAAGCTTTCTTT.